This T cell receptor (beta chain) was captured by sequencing in a study of blood T cell repertoires in COVID-19. Whole-study context: Sites across the United States, Italy and Spain contributed samples from acute and convalescent COVID-19. From T cells, B-cell-depleted T cells, or PBMCs came the material, which was cDNA or gDNA.

Study processing details: Using reference gene primer amplification, nucleated cell counts were estimated. Clones were read by immunoSEQ multiplex PCR, and TCRdb kept only the in-frame ones, dropping some. V, J and clone size are taken as reported in that table, and D and trimming were inferred from the DNA itself. The repertoire holds some 150,000 clones, 80% to 90% seen once, with roughly 14% in the top ten. This clonotype was obtained from a woman aged 40 to 50 with acute or convalescent COVID-19. The sequenced sample was peripheral blood.

CDR3 sequence (DNA): TGTGCCTGGGGCCCAGGACTCGCGAGAAACACCATATATTTT. Residues: CAWGPGLARNTIYF. This chain joins TRBV30 and TRBJ1-3; unclear D gene. V was clipped by 5 bases and J by 5 bases, with 16 bases between them. CDR1 is GTSNPN and CDR2 is SVGIG in the germline V gene (reference sequence). The CDR3 sequence is 14 residues long.